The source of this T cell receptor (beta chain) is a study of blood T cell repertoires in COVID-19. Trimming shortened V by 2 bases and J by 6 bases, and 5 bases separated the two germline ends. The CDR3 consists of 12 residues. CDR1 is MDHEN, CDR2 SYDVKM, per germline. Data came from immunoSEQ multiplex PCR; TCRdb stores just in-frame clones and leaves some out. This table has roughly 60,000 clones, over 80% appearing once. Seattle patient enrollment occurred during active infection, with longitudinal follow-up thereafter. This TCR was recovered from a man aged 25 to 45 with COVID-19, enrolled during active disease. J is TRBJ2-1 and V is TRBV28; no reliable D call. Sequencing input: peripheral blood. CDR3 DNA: TGTGCCAGCAGTTTAGGGCCCAATGAGCAGTTCTTC. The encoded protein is CASSLGPNEQFF.